The source of this T cell receptor (beta chain) is a study of shared clonotypes between healthy human individuals. Study context: Serving as donors were two women and a few men, whose ages spanned 18 to 49. Three CD4 naive, three CD4 memory, two CD8 naive and one CD8 memory plate were used per donor. Study results and caveats: Relative to clonotypes present in all four donors, those not shared had lower generation probabilities.

A note on this clone: What it binds is not known.

Naivety among CD8 cells was defined by CD45RO negativity and positive CCR7 selection, thereby excluding terminally differentiated effector memory CD45RA+ cells. Healthy HIV-negative adults with no recent acute infections or vaccinations were recruited as donors. V trimming: 3 bases; J trimming: 0 bases; junction bases outside the gene matches: 8. This CDR3 has 17 amino acids. From germline, CDR1 is SEHNR and CDR2 FQNEAQ (reference sequence). Method: immunoSEQ multiplex PCR; TCRdb's copy keeps in-frame clones and lacks some. The table lists about 2 million clones, less than 95% of them singletons. The chain carries TRBV7-9 and TRBJ2-1, with TRBD1 identical over 7 bases. Material: naive CD8+ T cells sorted from blood. The source of this sequence is a young man in good health. CDR3 coding DNA: TGTGCCAGCAGCTTGGAGTTAGGGGGCGGCTCCTACAATGAGCAGTTCTTC. Protein sequence: CASSLELGGGSYNEQFF.